The 22 T cell receptor beta chains given below trace back to one sample, sequenced in a study of tissue T cells after allogeneic stem cell transplantation. Time point meaning: mouse harvest day 14 after allogeneic transplant. Mouse grafts combined 10^7 T-cell-depleted bone marrow cells with 10^6 splenic CD5+ T cells. Sequenced by immunoSEQ multiplex PCR; TCRdb stores in-frame clones only, minus some. The top ten hold around an eighth of the sample, which has around 6,100 clones, about 48% seen once. Sequencing was performed on gut tissue. Receptors originate from a female BALB/c mouse given C57BL/6 T cells with graft-versus-host disease after an allogeneic hematopoietic cell transplant.

This clone was seen only a few times. The gene names given are mouse names. The sequenced CDR3 bases are TGTGCCAGCAGCTTACTGGGGGGGCGCTCAAACACCGGGCAGCTCTAC. Protein: CASSLLGGRSNTGQLY. Given in full, the CDR3 is CASSLLGGRSNTGQLYF. The chain uses TRBV3 and TRBJ2-2; 10 bases are a match to TRBD2. With the read ending 1 residue before the CDR3 end, the germline J gene is used to fill in that end. V lost 2 bases and J lost 0; bases outside the gene matches: 3. The CDR3 runs to 17 residues. Germline V CDR1 and CDR2: SNHLY, FYNGKV (reference sequence).

This clone occurred once. Gene names refer to mouse genes. Read coverage stops 1 residue before the CDR3 terminus; the germline J gene supplies the remainder. V and J are TRBV14 and TRBJ1-1; TRBD1 agrees at 7 bases. CDR1 is SGHDT and CDR2 is FRDEAV in the germline V gene. The CDR3 contains 14 residues. V shed 1 base, J shed 4 bases, and the junction held 4 bases outside the gene matches. This CDR3 reads CASSFQGGGTEVFF. The covered CDR3 bases are TGTGCCAGCAGTTTCCAGGGGGGAGGCACAGAAGTCTTC.

Remarks on this clone: Genes and germline come from the mouse. The CDR3 extends 1 residue past the end of the read, so its final part is completed from the germline J gene. V usage is TRBV26 and J usage is TRBJ1-3, with D maybe TRBD1 (6 bases). Trimming left V 6 bases short and J 0 bases short, with 9 bases between. Germline CDR1 and CDR2: KGHPV and FQNQEV (reference sequence). The CDR3 consists of 14 residues. CDR3 sequence reads: CASSRDTSGNTLYF. The CDR3 bases that were read are TGTGCCAGCAGCCGGGACACTTCTGGAAATACGCTCTAT. Drawing the rest from reference TRBV26 and TRBJ1-3, the complete variable domain is NSKVIQTPRYLVKGQGQKAKMRCIPEKGHPVVFWYQQNKNNEFKFLINFQNQEVLQQIDMTEKRFSAECPSNSPCSLEIQSSEAGDSALYLCASSRDTSGNTLYFGEGSRLIVV.

Comments on this clone: Germline and genes: mouse. The missing CDR3 end, 1 residue past where the read stops, is filled in from the germline J gene. The sample holds other DNA sequences that translate to the same CDR3. J is TRBJ2-4 and V is TRBV26; 10 nucleotides align to TRBD1. The V gene's germline CDR1 is KGHPV and CDR2 FQNQEV (reference sequence). This CDR3 is built from 13 residues. The junction had 1 base not matched to a gene; V was cut back by 4 bases and J by 6 bases. CDR3 sequence: CASSPGQGNTLYF. The covered CDR3 bases are TGTGCCAGCAGTCCGGGACAGGGGAACACCTTGTAC.

Regarding this clone: Mouse germline and gene names are used. Read sequence stops 1 residue before the CDR3 end, and the germline J gene provides the missing end. The rearrangement uses TRBV12-2 and TRBJ2-3; D perhaps matches TRBD2 (6 bases). Germline V gives CDR1 SGHLS, CDR2 HYDKME. Trimming removed 2 bases from V and 0 bases from J, with 11 bases in between. This CDR3 spans 15 amino acids. The covered CDR3 bases are TGTGCCAGCTCTCGGCTGGGGTTTAGTGCAGAAACGCTGTAT. This encodes CASSRLGFSAETLY. The whole CDR3 protein reads CASSRLGFSAETLYF.

With respect to this clone: Gene names and germline refer to mouse. The sequence runs out 1 residue before the end of the CDR3; the remainder is reconstructed from the germline J gene. The rearrangement joins TRBV15 to TRBJ2-4, with 7 bases matching TRBD1. From germline, CDR1 is SGHND and CDR2 FRSKSL. This CDR3 spans 14 amino acids. Losses at the gene ends were 6 bases for V and 1 base for J; bases not matched to a gene: 4. CDR3 bases read: TGTGCCAGCAGCCGACAGGGAGGTCAAAACACCTTGTAC. It specifies CASSRQGGQNTLY. The full CDR3 is CASSRQGGQNTLYF.

Points on this clone: The gene names given are mouse names. CDR3 DNA (partial): TGTGCCAGCAGTTCAGGGGGCGCGGACACCCAGTAC. Residues: CASSSGGADTQY. The whole CDR3 sequence is CASSSGGADTQYF. The chain joins TRBV26 to TRBJ2-5; 8 nucleotides match TRBD1. Read data end 1 residue before the CDR3 end; the end is taken from the germline J gene. This CDR3 contains 13 residues. Germline CDR1 reads KGHPV; CDR2 reads FQNQEV (reference sequence). Trimming at V came to 5 bases and at J to 6 bases, leaving 4 bases not matched to a gene.

This clone has a handful of counts. Gene names and germline refer to mouse. Read data end 1 residue before the CDR3 end; the end is taken from the germline J gene. The chain links TRBV26 to TRBJ2-7; 7 nucleotides agree with TRBD2. This CDR3 comprises 13 residues. J was trimmed by 6 bases and V by 2 bases; bases with no gene match: 4. CDR1 is KGHPV, CDR2 FQNQEV, per germline (reference sequence). Partial CDR3 DNA: TGTGCCAGCAGTCTGAAACTGGGGCTTGAACAGTAC. Translation: CASSLKLGLEQY. The CDR3 in full is CASSLKLGLEQYF.

This clone was detected a few times. Gene names denote mouse genes. The read ends 1 residue shy of where the CDR3 ends; the end is completed using the germline J gene. The rearrangement joins TRBV26 to TRBJ1-1; D not certain. The CDR3 totals 14 residues. Trimming removed 0 bases from V and 2 bases from J, with 7 bases in between. CDR1 is KGHPV and CDR2 is FQNQEV in the germline V gene (reference sequence). This CDR3 is CASSLSRPNTEVFF. The DNA read from the CDR3 is TGTGCCAGCAGTCTGTCGAGACCTAACACAGAAGTCTTC. The whole variable domain, filled in from reference TRBV26 and TRBJ1-1, reads NSKVIQTPRYLVKGQGQKAKMRCIPEKGHPVVFWYQQNKNNEFKFLINFQNQEVLQQIDMTEKRFSAECPSNSPCSLEIQSSEAGDSALYLCASSLSRPNTEVFFGKGTRLTVV.

As concerns this clone: Gene names are mouse gene names. The DNA ends 1 residue before the CDR3 does, and the rest of the CDR3 is filled in from the germline J gene. V usage is TRBV26 and J usage is TRBJ2-3; no clear D gene. Deletions cut 5 bases from V and 1 base from J, with 10 bases between. Germline CDR1 reads KGHPV; CDR2 reads FQNQEV (reference sequence). CDR3 size: 14 residues. The sequenced CDR3 bases are TGTGCCAGCAGTTATAGCCCAGGTGCAGAAACGCTGTAT. Protein sequence: CASSYSPGAETLY. The entire CDR3 sequence reads CASSYSPGAETLYF.

Of note for this clone: Germline and genes here are mouse. Read sequence stops 1 residue before the CDR3 end, and the germline J gene provides the missing end. This chain uses TRBV12-2 with TRBJ1-1, with D possibly TRBD1 on 5 matching bases. Germline values: CDR1 SGHLS, CDR2 HYDKME. The CDR3 contains 14 residues. Trimming cost V 2 bases and J 1 base, with 10 bases left between them. Incomplete CDR3 DNA: TGTGCCAGCTCTCGTCAGGGAGGAAACACAGAAGTCTTC. It encodes CASSRQGGNTEVF. The entire CDR3 protein reads CASSRQGGNTEVFF. The full variable domain, completed using reference TRBV12-2 and TRBJ1-1, is NSGVVQSPRYIIKGKGERSILKCIPISGHLSVAWYQQTQGQELKFFIQHYDKMERDKGNLPSRFSVQQFDDYHSEMNMSALELEDSAVYFCASSRQGGNTEVFFGKGTRLTVV.

For this clone: Gene names refer to mouse genes. From the germline J gene comes the end of the CDR3, since the read stops 1 residue before it. The genes are TRBV22 and TRBJ1-2; the tabulated D call, TRBD1, remains unverified against the DNA. TRBV22 is shown as a pseudogene. The CDR3 length is 14 residues. Partial CDR3 DNA: TGTGCCAGCAGTCTCCAGGGAAGGAACTCCGACTACACC. Translated: CASSLQGRNSDYT. From start to end, the CDR3 is CASSLQGRNSDYTF.

Notes on this clone: All gene names here are mouse names. From the germline J gene comes the end of the CDR3, since the read stops 1 residue before it. V and J are TRBV1 and TRBJ1-1; 9 bases are a match to TRBD1. The CDR3 covers 15 residues. The V and J ends lost 3 bases and 2 bases, in that order; junction bases with no gene match: 4. The germline gives CDR1 NSQYPW, CDR2 LRSPGD (reference sequence). CDR3 sequence reads: CTCSARDRVNTEVFF. The sequenced part of the CDR3 DNA is TGCACCTGCAGTGCCCGGGACAGGGTTAACACAGAAGTCTTC.

This clone was counted between two and nine times. Mouse gene names and germline throughout. From the germline J gene comes the end of the CDR3, since the read stops 1 residue before it. The genes are TRBV13-3 and TRBJ1-4; D possibly corresponds to TRBD1 (5 bases). V dropped 4 bases and J dropped 4 bases, with 8 bases sitting between them. The V gene's germline CDR1 is NNHDY and CDR2 SYVADS. The CDR3 has 13 residues. CDR3 DNA, as far as it was read: TGTGCCAGCAGTACAGGCAACAACGAAAGATTATTT. It encodes CASSTGNNERLF. The full CDR3 reads CASSTGNNERLFF.

This clone is classed as medium-sized. Mouse names are used for the genes. Coverage ceases 1 residue before the CDR3 finishes, and the germline J gene fills in the end. J is TRBJ1-4 and V is TRBV13-3; 8 nucleotides match TRBD1. Germline lookup yields CDR1 NNHDY and CDR2 SYVADS. V gave up 6 bases and J gave up 5 bases; unmatched junction bases: 6. The CDR3 runs 14 residues. CDR3 region: CASIGQGRNERLFF. The CDR3 DNA, read in part, is TGTGCCAGCATTGGACAGGGAAGGAACGAAAGATTATTT. Using reference TRBV13-3 and TRBJ1-4 for the parts outside the CDR3, the full variable domain is EAAVTQSPRSKVAVTGGKVTLSCHQTNNHDYMYWYRQDTGHGLRLIHYSYVADSTEKGDIPDGYKASRPSQENFSLILELASLSQTAVYFCASIGQGRNERLFFGHGTKLSVL.

Worth noting for this clone: Mouse names are used for the genes. The read comes to an end 1 residue before the CDR3 does, leaving the germline J gene to fill in the end. This sequence joins TRBV23 and TRBJ1-1; the DNA was not used to check the table's D call, TRBD1. The V gene's germline CDR1 is KGHTA and CDR2 FQNQQP. The CDR3 totals 14 residues. The CDR3 DNA, read in part, is TGCTCCAGCAGTCCTCAGGGAGGCGGCACAGAAGTCTTC. Translating gives CSSSPQGGGTEVF. The entire CDR3 protein is CSSSPQGGGTEVFF.

Notes on this clone: Gene names are mouse gene names. The CDR3 end lies 1 residue beyond the end of the read and is filled in from the germline J gene. J is TRBJ1-2 and V is TRBV4, with TRBD1 as a possible D gene (6 bases). Germline V lookup: CDR1 LGHDT, CDR2 YNNKQL (reference sequence). CDR3 size: 14 residues. The CDR3 here is CAAVRDNANSDYTF. The covered CDR3 bases are TGTGCAGCAGTCCGGGACAATGCAAACTCCGACTACACC.

A remark on this clone: Gene names refer to mouse genes. The read terminates 1 residue before the CDR3 end, so the remaining end is supplied by the germline J gene. J is TRBJ2-4 and V is TRBV26; tentatively, D is TRBD1 or TRBD2 (5 bases each). Trimming took 4 bases from V and 4 from J, leaving 6 bases between them. In germline, CDR1 is KGHPV, CDR2 FQNQEV (reference sequence). CDR3 length: 12 residues. The CDR3 protein is CASSPGENTLYF. CDR3 DNA (partial): TGTGCCAGCAGTCCGGGGGAAAACACCTTGTAC.

About this clone itself: All gene names here are mouse names. The CDR3 extends 1 residue past the end of the read, so its final part is completed from the germline J gene. The chain employs TRBV24 and TRBJ1-4, with D possibly matching TRBD1 (6 bases). Germline V gene lookup returns CDR1 KGHTA and CDR2 FRNEEI. The CDR3 runs to 16 residues. The V end was cut by 1 base, the J end by 0 bases, with 9 bases between. The sequenced part of the CDR3 DNA is TGTGCCAGCAGTCTGTGGGGGGCCGTTTCCAACGAAAGATTATTT. Translation: CASSLWGAVSNERLF. The CDR3 in full is CASSLWGAVSNERLFF.

Regarding this clone: The junction and the germline gene differ at one end; a read error may be behind it. Mouse names are used for the genes. The read is 1 residue too short to cover the CDR3 end, so that end is filled in from the germline J gene. This chain joins TRBV13-2 and TRBJ1-1; possible D gene TRBD1, 5 bases. From germline, CDR1 is NNHNN and CDR2 SYGAGS (reference sequence). This CDR3 is built from 13 residues. The CDR3 loop is CASGDGQNAEVFF. The covered CDR3 bases are TGTGCCAGCGGTGATGGACAGAACGCAGAAGTCTTC.

Points on this clone: Gene names are mouse gene names. The read terminates 1 residue ahead of where the CDR3 ends, so the germline J gene completes it. This rearrangement joins TRBV26 to TRBJ2-3; D gene uncertain. The V end lost 2 bases, the J end lost 2 bases, and 2 bases lay between the germline ends. From germline, CDR1 is KGHPV and CDR2 FQNQEV (reference sequence). The CDR3 is made up of 12 amino acids. CDR3 DNA, as far as it was read: TGTGCCAGCAGTCTGGCTGCAGAAACGCTGTAT. As protein: CASSLAAETLY. The entire CDR3 is CASSLAAETLYF.

This clone was observed a handful of times. The listed genes are named as in mouse. The read gets to within 1 residue of the CDR3 end, and the germline J gene fills in the rest. This chain links TRBV16 with TRBJ1-1; D is uncertain. Germline-derived CDR1 and CDR2 are SGHSA and FRNQAP. V lost 4 bases, J lost 0 bases, and 9 bases lay in between. The CDR3 loop spans 14 amino acids. The DNA read from the CDR3 is TGTGCAAGCAGCTCGACAAATGCAAACACAGAAGTCTTC. Translated, it gives CASSSTNANTEVF. The complete CDR3 protein is CASSSTNANTEVFF.